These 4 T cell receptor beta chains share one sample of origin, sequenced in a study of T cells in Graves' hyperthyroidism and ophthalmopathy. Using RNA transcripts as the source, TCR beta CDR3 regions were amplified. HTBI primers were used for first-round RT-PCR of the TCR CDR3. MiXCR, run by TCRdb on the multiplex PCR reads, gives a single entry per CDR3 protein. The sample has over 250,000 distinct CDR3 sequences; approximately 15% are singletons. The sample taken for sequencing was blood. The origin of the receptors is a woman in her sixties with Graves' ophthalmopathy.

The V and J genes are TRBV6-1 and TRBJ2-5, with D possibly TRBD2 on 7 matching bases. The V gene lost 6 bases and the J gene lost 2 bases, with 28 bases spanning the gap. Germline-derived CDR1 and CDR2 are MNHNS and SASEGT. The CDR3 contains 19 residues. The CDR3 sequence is CASRTGGAMAIVDQETQYF. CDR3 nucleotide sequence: TGTGCCAGCAGAACTGGGGGGGCCATGGCCATCGTCGATCAAGAGACCCAGTACTTC.

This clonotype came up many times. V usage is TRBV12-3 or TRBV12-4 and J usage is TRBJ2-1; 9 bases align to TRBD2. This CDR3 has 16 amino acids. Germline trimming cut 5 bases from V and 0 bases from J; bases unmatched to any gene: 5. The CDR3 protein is CASSARSGSSYNEQFF. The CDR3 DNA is TGTGCCAGCAGTGCTCGTAGCGGGAGCTCCTACAATGAGCAGTTCTTC.

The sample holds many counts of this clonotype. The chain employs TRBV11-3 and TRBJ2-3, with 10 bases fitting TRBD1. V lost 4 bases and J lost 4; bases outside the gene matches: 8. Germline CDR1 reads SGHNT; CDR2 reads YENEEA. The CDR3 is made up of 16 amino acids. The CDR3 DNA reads TGTGCCAGCAGCTCACCGGGACAGGGGTCTCCAGATACGCAGTATTTT. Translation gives CASSSPGQGSPDTQYF.

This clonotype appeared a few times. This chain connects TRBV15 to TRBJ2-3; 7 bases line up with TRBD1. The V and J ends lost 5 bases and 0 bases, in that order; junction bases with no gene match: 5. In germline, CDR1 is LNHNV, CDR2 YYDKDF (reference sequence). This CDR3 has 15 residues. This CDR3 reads CATSARGQSTDTQYF. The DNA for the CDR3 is TGTGCCACCAGCGCTAGGGGACAGAGCACAGATACGCAGTATTTT.